This T cell receptor beta chain was identified in a study of shared clonotypes between healthy human individuals (dated by TCRdb to 2018 to 2021). Concerning the study at large: The cohort comprised a couple of women and a few men aged 18 to 49 years. For each donor, CD4 naive and CD4 memory were each given three plates, CD8 naive was given two plates, and CD8 memory was given one plate. The study deeply sequenced blood TCR repertoires of about 5 healthy adults to estimate repertoire size and the extent of clonotype sharing between individuals. Libraries were prepared and TCR repertoires were sequenced by different laboratories using diverse techniques, in order to increase sequencing depth and limit assay-specific biases. Each donor's leukapheresis produced roughly between roughly 0.85 and 9.5 billion PBMCs. General conclusions and limits of the study: The genetic and exposure-history diversity represented was limited by the small number of donors. Across a few donors, about 5% of naive CD4, 3% to 4% of naive CD8, 2.3% of memory CD4, and 0.3% to 0.45% of memory CD8 clonotypes were shared. Compared with non-shared clonotypes, the clonotypes found in all four sorted-subset donors had higher generation probabilities. Rarefaction of sorted-subset datasets indicated incomplete sequencing despite the large sequencing depth. Based on pairwise subsampling, the degree of clonotype sharing among donors was expected to be affected by sequencing depth. Sampling was restricted to blood, and TCR repertoires in tissues likely differ from the TCR repertoires found in blood. Larger estimated clonotype richness was generally found for naive subsets than for memory subsets.

Comments on this clone: The antigen it recognizes is unknown. Base qualities are missing; no much larger clone stands one base away.

Using the deep immunoSEQ assay, TCR CDR3 regions were amplified from genomic DNA by multiplex PCR. Extracted genomic DNA from each cell subset was spread evenly across all wells of several immunoSEQ 96-well plates, with each plate serving as a replicate. For sorted subsets, approximately 200 ng of genomic DNA, equivalent to roughly 30,000 T cell genomes, went into each replicate PCR. Purified libraries were quantified with a Qubit 3.0 fluorometer, sized on a Bioanalyzer 2100, and re-quantified with the KAPA Library Quantification kit. Every immunoSEQ 96-well plate was sequenced on a separate single-read 150-cycle Illumina NextSeq 550 flow cell. Under the source paper's analysis protocol: Because the immunoSEQ output held only junctional sequences and lacked quality scores, the filtering could not match the filtering applied to full-length reads. To assign V/J genes and CDR3, sequences were annotated using PyIR, a Python wrapper for IgBLAST v1.9, with IMGT germline references. Any read was removed if the V/J assignment was weak (E-value above 1e-6), the CDR3 was missing, or the read contained stop codons, out-of-frame junctions, or ambiguous translated residues. V3J clonotypes were defined by identical inferred V gene, J gene, and CDR3 amino acid sequence. Percentage overlap between repertoires was calculated by dividing the number of shared unique clonotypes by the size of the smaller repertoire. Richness of each repertoire was evaluated using RTK rarefaction, the Chao1 estimator, and Recon v2.1 estimates of unobserved clonotypes. Generation probabilities for all TCRbeta clonotypes obtained by the gDNA method from a handful of donors were computed using OLGA. TCRdb mirrors the immuneACCESS table, restricted to in-frame sequences. Some clones are absent from its copies; in checked studies, under half trace to an unresolved V gene, and the reason for the others is unknown. The DNA was the basis for D and trimming; V, J and clone size are from that table. The sample data list over 950,000 clones, and about 80% of these were observed just once. More than 0.85% of the sample rests with the top ten.

Healthy HIV-negative adults with no recently reported acute infections or vaccinations were included as donors. Only Caucasian adults living in Nashville, Tennessee, USA were represented among the donors. CD4+ T cells were enriched by magnetic negative selection, after which naive cells were positively selected on CD45RA and the negative fraction was taken as the memory subset. Blood was obtained by leukapheresis, after which PBMCs were separated by Ficoll-Histopaque density gradient centrifugation and cryopreserved in liquid nitrogen vapor phase. Analytical flow cytometry was used to check the purity and quantity of every magnetically sorted T cell population. From each sorted fraction, genomic DNA was isolated and quantified by UV absorbance on a Nanodrop 2000c. CDR1 is given as MNHNS and CDR2 as SASEGT, both from the germline V gene. The CDR3 goes from the cysteine to the phenylalanine over 11 residues. Kept here is only the CDR3 DNA, which spans 33 bases and is read in frame from base 1. Relative to germline, V is 5 bases shorter and J is 5 bases shorter, with 6 bases between their ends.

This TCR was recovered from a man in his late teens or twenties in good health. Some clones in this sample may be carry-over from other donors' samples. Sample: memory CD4+ T cells from PBMCs. The meaning of the sample's cell subset or site label: CD45RA-negative fraction. This chain is built from TRBV6-1 and TRBJ2-5; there is no confident call for the D gene. This receptor has the CDR3 CASSYRETQYF. The DNA sequence reads TGTGCCAGCAGTTACCGTGAGACCCAGTACTTC.